This T cell receptor beta chain was identified in a study of T cell changes during pregnancy in multiple sclerosis. Trimming removed 1 base at V and 1 base at J, with 4 bases between. The germline V gene encodes CDR1 SGHTA and CDR2 FQGNSA. CDR3 size: 13 residues. TCRdb's table, derived via immunoSEQ multiplex PCR, lists solely in-frame clones and lacks some. The sample has about 40,000 clones, around 94% seen once. This chain links TRBV7-2 with TRBJ1-1; the D is unclear. This receptor was taken from a female donor with multiple sclerosis, enrolled in a pregnancy study. The starting material was CD4+ T cells from peripheral blood mononuclear cells, obtained before pregnancy. The CDR3 sequence is CASSLDRNTEAFF. Here the CDR3 DNA reads TGTGCCAGCAGCTTAGATAGGAACACTGAAGCTTTCTTT.